The 30 T cell receptor beta chains below all came from one sample that was sequenced in a study of CD8 T cells in ankylosing spondylitis. Study results and limitations: Ankylosing spondylitis blood appeared to carry a characteristic TCR beta motif of roughly eight highly homologous variants.

For these TCRs, the target antigens are not known. TCRdb reprocessed the 5' RACE reads with MiXCR, giving one entry per CDR3 protein. The sample records 750,000 to 850,000 distinct CDR3 sequences, about 11% being singletons. The specimen was blood, either unsorted or a sorted T cell fraction (not recorded which). The receptors stem from a male donor with ankylosing spondylitis.

This clonotype was seen more than once but under ten times. The chain carries TRBV28 and TRBJ2-7; tentative D call: TRBD2 (5 bases). The CDR3 totals 14 residues. Germline CDR1 reads MDHEN; CDR2 reads SYDVKM. V lost 2 bases to trimming and J lost 3 bases, with 11 bases between them. The CDR3 is CASSLGSFDYEQYF. CDR3 bases: TGTGCCAGCAGTTTAGGGAGTTTCGACTACGAGCAGTACTTC.

The V gene is TRBV9, the J gene TRBJ2-1; D gene unclear. The CDR3 has 13 amino acids. The V end was cut by 1 base, the J end by 2 bases, with 4 bases between. Germline V lookup: CDR1 SGDLS, CDR2 YYNGEE. CDR3 sequence reads: CASSVSTYNEQFF. As DNA, the CDR3 is TGTGCCAGCAGCGTATCTACCTACAATGAGCAGTTCTTC.

This clonotype has only a few counts. The CDR3 loop is CASSPRGRGSLETQYF. As DNA, the CDR3 is TGTGCCAGCAGCCCCCGCGGGAGAGGATCATTGGAGACCCAGTACTTC. The chain has TRBV9 and TRBJ2-5; 7 bases are shared with TRBD2. The CDR3 length is 16 residues. V gave up 4 bases and J gave up 5 bases; unmatched junction bases: 14. CDR1 and CDR2 (germline): SGDLS, YYNGEE.

CDR3 protein: CAISEPRRNRALTDTQYF. CDR3 DNA: TGTGCCATCAGTGAGCCTCGGCGGAACCGGGCTTTGACAGATACGCAGTATTTT. This rearrangement joins TRBV10-3 to TRBJ2-3; D gene uncertain. Germline V CDR1 and CDR2: ENHRY, SYGVKD. The CDR3 runs to 18 residues. Trimming left V 2 bases short and J 3 bases short, with 21 bases between.

This clonotype was picked up a small number of times. The chain has TRBV13 and TRBJ2-2; 9 nucleotides agree with TRBD1. Unmatched junction bases numbered 10, after V lost 6 bases and J lost 5 bases. From germline, CDR1 is PRHDT and CDR2 FYEKMQ (reference sequence). The CDR3 is 16 amino acids. CDR3 loop: CASRRGQGLWTGELFF. DNA for the CDR3: TGTGCCAGCAGGCGGGGACAGGGCTTATGGACCGGGGAGCTGTTTTTT.

V usage is TRBV6-2 or TRBV6-3 and J usage is TRBJ2-7; no clear D gene. The CDR3 length is 15 residues. Germline V gene sequence: CDR1 MNHEY, CDR2 SVGEGT. With 3 bases removed from V and 4 bases from J, the gap between germline ends came to 16 bases. CDR3 DNA: TGTGCCAGCAGTTATCGACCCGCGGTGCGGTACGAGCAGTACTTC. Translation gives CASSYRPAVRYEQYF.

This clonotype was observed many times. This chain uses TRBV20-1 with TRBJ1-4; tentatively, D is TRBD1 (5 bases). The CDR3 has 12 residues. With 7 bases removed from V and 5 bases from J, the gap between germline ends came to 11 bases. Germline CDR1 reads DFQATT; CDR2 reads SNEGSKA (reference sequence). The CDR3 DNA reads TGCAGTGTTGGGGGGGTCAATGAAAAACTGTTTTTT. As protein: CSVGGVNEKLFF.

V gene TRBV2 combines with J gene TRBJ2-3; 7 bases match TRBD2. Germline trimming cut 4 bases from V and 6 bases from J; bases unmatched to any gene: 10. CDR3 length equals 15 residues. Per the germline V gene, CDR1 is SNHLY and CDR2 is FYNNEI. In DNA form, the CDR3 reads TGTGCCAGCAGTGGCGGCGGGAGCGCTATGGATACGCAGTATTTT. It is translated as CASSGGGSAMDTQYF.

This clonotype has only a few counts. CDR3: CASSPVDSNQPQHF. CDR3 nucleotide sequence: TGTGCCAGCTCACCAGTAGACAGCAATCAGCCCCAGCATTTT. This chain links TRBV18 with TRBJ1-5; D remains ambiguous. There are 14 residues in the CDR3. Germline-derived CDR1 and CDR2 are KGHSH and LQKENI. The germline V and J ends were trimmed by 2 bases and 1 base, with 6 bases remaining between them.

This clonotype was seen only a few times. The chain couples TRBV5-1 to TRBJ2-7, with 7 bases fitting TRBD1. CDR1 is SGHRS and CDR2 is YFSETQ in the germline V gene. The ends lost 3 bases at V and 6 bases at J; junction bases unmatched: 6. The CDR3 has 13 amino acids. CDR3 loop: CASSWTGPGEQYF. The CDR3 DNA is TGCGCCAGCAGCTGGACAGGCCCCGGCGAGCAGTACTTC.

This clonotype was picked up many times. The chain joins TRBV29-1 to TRBJ2-3; no reliable D call. Germline CDR1 reads SQVTM; CDR2 reads ANQGSEA. The CDR3 runs 11 residues. Deletions cut 4 bases from V and 0 bases from J, with 2 bases between. CDR3 DNA: TGCAGCGTTGGAAGCACAGATACGCAGTATTTT. It is translated as CSVGSTDTQYF.

This clonotype was observed a few times. The V and J genes are TRBV5-4 and TRBJ1-4; D uncertain. V gave up 0 bases and J gave up 3 bases, with 3 bases separating them. CDR1 SGHNT and CDR2 YYREEE come from the germline V gene (reference sequence). The CDR3 runs 13 residues. CDR3 sequence (DNA): TGTGCCAGCAGCTTGGACCCTAATGAAAAACTGTTTTTT. Encoded protein: CASSLDPNEKLFF.

This clonotype was counted ten times or more. The gene calls are TRBV20-1 and TRBJ2-7, with D tentatively TRBD1 (6 bases). V lost 2 bases to trimming and J lost 3 bases, with 14 bases between them. CDR1 DFQATT and CDR2 SNEGSKA come from the germline V gene (reference sequence). The CDR3 is 14 residues long. CDR3 sequence (DNA): TGCAGTGCTAGACACAGGGCGGTAAGCTACGAGCAGTACTTC. Its protein is CSARHRAVSYEQYF.

The J gene is TRBJ2-1, the V gene TRBV2; D is unresolved. CDR3 length: 11 amino acids. V was shortened by 7 bases and J by 8 bases, with 9 bases between the two germline ends. In germline, CDR1 is SNHLY, CDR2 FYNNEI. CDR3 in DNA: TGTGCCAGCAAGGAGTATTATGAGCAGTTCTTC. It is translated as CASKEYYEQFF.

This clonotype appeared a few times. V and J are TRBV5-1 and TRBJ2-1, with 13 bases aligning to TRBD2. The CDR3 sequence is 15 residues long. CDR1 is SGHRS and CDR2 is YFSETQ in the germline V gene. V lost 4 bases, J lost 7 bases, and 5 bases stayed unmatched. The CDR3 region has the DNA TGCGCCAGCAGCCGGGGACTAGCGGGACCTAATGAGCAGTTCTTC. Protein: CASSRGLAGPNEQFF.

V usage is TRBV27 and J usage is TRBJ2-2; TRBD2 matches at 8 bases. The germline CDR1 and CDR2 sequences are MNHEY and SMNVEV (reference sequence). V was pared by 1 base and J by 2 bases, with 6 bases of the junction left unmatched. This CDR3 contains 17 residues. CDR3 residues: CASSLFFGRGNTGELFF. DNA of the CDR3: TGTGCCAGCAGTTTATTTTTCGGGAGGGGTAACACCGGGGAGCTGTTTTTT.

This clonotype was observed a handful of times. The rearrangement joins TRBV6-1 to TRBJ2-1, with 10 bases identical to TRBD1. The J segment lost 4 bases and the V segment lost 7 bases, leaving 7 bases of the junction unmatched. Per germline, CDR1 MNHNS and CDR2 SASEGT. This CDR3 comprises 15 residues. The CDR3 DNA reads as TGTGCCAGCACCAGCGGGACAGGGGATTACAATGAGCAGTTCTTC. Translation gives CASTSGTGDYNEQFF.

The sample holds a few counts of this clonotype. The rearrangement uses TRBV20-1 and TRBJ2-5; D might be TRBD1 (7 bases). The length of the CDR3 is 13 residues. The ends were cut back, 3 bases at V and 5 bases at J, with 13 bases in the middle. Germline CDR1 and CDR2: DFQATT and SNEGSKA (reference sequence). The CDR3 protein is CSASWRGLETQYF. The CDR3 DNA follows: TGCAGTGCTAGTTGGAGGGGGCTGGAGACCCAGTACTTC.

The rearrangement links TRBV7-9 to TRBJ2-3, with 8 bases aligning to TRBD2. V was pared by 6 bases and J by 0 bases, with 5 bases of the junction left unmatched. Germline CDR1 SEHNR, CDR2 FQNEAQ (reference sequence). The CDR3 loop spans 15 amino acids. In DNA, the CDR3 is TGTGCCAGCAGAGTGAGCGGGGGTAGCACAGATACGCAGTATTTT. Translating it yields CASRVSGGSTDTQYF.

This clonotype was observed a few times. The chain couples TRBV7-2 to TRBJ2-2; no firm D call. V lost 8 bases and J lost 2, with 12 bases in between. The germline V gene encodes CDR1 SGHTA and CDR2 FQGNSA. The CDR3 spans 14 residues. CDR3 coding DNA: TGTGCCAGCGCATTGAAGACTAACACCGGGGAGCTGTTTTTT. Encoded protein: CASALKTNTGELFF.

This clonotype showed up just a few times. The chain couples TRBV20-1 to TRBJ2-7, with D possibly TRBD2 on 6 matching bases. V was clipped by 2 bases and J by 3 bases, with 14 bases between them. The CDR3 length is 14 residues. The germline V gene has CDR1 DFQATT and CDR2 SNEGSKA (reference sequence). CDR3 amino acids: CSARPAGAYYEQYF. CDR3 DNA sequence: TGCAGTGCTAGACCAGCGGGCGCTTACTACGAGCAGTACTTC.

The gene calls are TRBV2 and TRBJ2-7, with D perhaps given as TRBD1 or TRBD2 (5 bases each). V dropped 11 bases and J dropped 2 bases, with 13 bases sitting between them. Germline V lookup: CDR1 SNHLY, CDR2 FYNNEI. CDR3 size: 12 residues. CDR3 amino acids: CAWGKGTYEQYF. The CDR3 nucleotides read TGTGCCTGGGGGAAGGGAACCTACGAGCAGTACTTC.

This chain joins TRBV20-1 and TRBJ2-5; 8 bases map to TRBD2. After removal of 6 bases from V and 5 bases from J, the junction contained 11 bases not matched to a gene. The CDR3 covers 14 residues. CDR1 DFQATT and CDR2 SNEGSKA come from the germline V gene (reference sequence). The CDR3 sequence: CSAGSGGPSETQYF. CDR3 in DNA: TGCAGTGCGGGAAGCGGGGGCCCTTCGGAGACCCAGTACTTC.

This clonotype has only a few counts. The chain employs TRBV2 and TRBJ1-1; the D is unclear. The germline V and J ends were trimmed by 5 bases and 8 bases, with 15 bases remaining between them. Germline values: CDR1 SNHLY, CDR2 FYNNEI. The CDR3 runs 13 residues. CDR3 bases: TGTGCCAGCAGTTGGTCGCAGGTCGGGGAAGCTTTCTTT. Translating gives CASSWSQVGEAFF.

The chain has TRBV4-2 and TRBJ2-7; the match to TRBD1 covers 7 bases. The CDR3 length is 15 residues. CDR1 and CDR2 (germline): LGHNA, YNFKEQ. Losses at the gene ends were 4 bases for V and 2 bases for J; bases not matched to a gene: 8. For the CDR3, the DNA is TGTGCCAGCAGCCGGCCCGGGACAGAAGCCTACGAGCAGTACTTC. Protein sequence: CASSRPGTEAYEQYF.

CDR3 in amino acids: CASSYTGVGYTF. CDR3 nucleotide sequence: TGTGCCAGCAGTTATACGGGGGTGGGCTACACCTTC. This chain connects TRBV12-3 or TRBV12-4 to TRBJ1-2; possible D gene TRBD1, 5 bases. The CDR3 covers 12 residues. Trimming stripped 4 bases from V and 8 bases from J, with 11 bases between.

This clonotype was counted many times. This chain joins TRBV11-1 and TRBJ2-3, with 10 nucleotides matching TRBD2. Germline V gene lookup returns CDR1 SGHAT and CDR2 FQDESV (reference sequence). This CDR3 has 18 amino acids. V lost 8 bases and J lost 6; bases outside the gene matches: 20. The CDR3 is CASFPLILSGGFPDTQYF. The CDR3 DNA is TGTGCCAGCTTCCCCCTTATCCTTAGCGGGGGGTTCCCGGATACGCAGTATTTT.

In its sample, this clonotype was seen many times. The chain uses TRBV9 and TRBJ1-2; a weak D match, TRBD1 (6 bases). The CDR3 contains 14 residues. Trimming stripped 4 bases from V and 3 bases from J, with 13 bases between. Germline-derived CDR1 and CDR2 are SGDLS and YYNGEE. The CDR3 region has the DNA TGTGCCAGCAGCTCTTTGACAGGCGACTATGGCTACACCTTC. Its protein product is CASSSLTGDYGYTF.

The V and J genes are TRBV5-1 and TRBJ1-1; 8 bases align to TRBD1. Germline lookup yields CDR1 SGHRS and CDR2 YFSETQ. Trimming cost V 7 bases and J 4 bases; bases outside gene matches: 6. There are 13 residues in the CDR3. The CDR3 loop reads CASGFTGGTEAFF. The CDR3 DNA follows: TGCGCCAGCGGATTTACAGGGGGCACTGAAGCTTTCTTT.

The V and J genes are TRBV6-5 and TRBJ1-2, with 7 bases fitting TRBD1. The CDR3 contains 18 residues. The V gene's germline CDR1 is MNHEY and CDR2 SVGAGI. J was trimmed by 4 bases and V by 3 bases; bases with no gene match: 17. The DNA of the CDR3 is TGTGCCAGCAGTTATGAACGACAGGGCCGAATCCCGATCTATGGCTACACCTTC. Translating it yields CASSYERQGRIPIYGYTF.